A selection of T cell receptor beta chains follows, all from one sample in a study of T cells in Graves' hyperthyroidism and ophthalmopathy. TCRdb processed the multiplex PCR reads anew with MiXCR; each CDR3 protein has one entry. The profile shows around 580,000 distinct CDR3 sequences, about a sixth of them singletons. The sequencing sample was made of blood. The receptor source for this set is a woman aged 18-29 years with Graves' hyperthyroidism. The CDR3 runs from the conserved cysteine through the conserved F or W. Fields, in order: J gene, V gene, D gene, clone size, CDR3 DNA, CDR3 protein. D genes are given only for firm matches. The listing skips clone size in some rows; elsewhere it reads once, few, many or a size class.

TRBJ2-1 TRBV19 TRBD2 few TGTGCCAGTAGTATTGGGGGACTAGTGGGGGAGCAGTTCTTC CASSIGGLVGEQFF
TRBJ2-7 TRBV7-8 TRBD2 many TGTGCCAGCAGCCCGAGGACTAGCGGGAGTCCCTACGAGCAGTACTTC CASSPRTSGSPYEQYF
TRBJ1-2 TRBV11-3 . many TGTGCCAGCAGCTTATCCCCGGCTAACTATGGCTACACCTTC CASSLSPANYGYTF
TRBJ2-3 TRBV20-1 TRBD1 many TGCAGTGGCCTAACAGGGGGCGGAGTGGATACGCAGTATTTT CSGLTGGGVDTQYF
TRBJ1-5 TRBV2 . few TGTGCCAACAGTGACCGACAGAGCAATCAGCCCCAGCATTTT CANSDRQSNQPQHF
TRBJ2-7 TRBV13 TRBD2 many TGTGCCAGCAGCCGGACTAGTGTTTCCTACGAGCAGTACTTC CASSRTSVSYEQYF
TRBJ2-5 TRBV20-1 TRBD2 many TGCAGTGCTAGACGAGCTAGCGGGATTCAAGAGACCCAGTACTTC CSARRASGIQETQYF
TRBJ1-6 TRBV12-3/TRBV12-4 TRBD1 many TGTGCCAGCAGCCACGAAGCCACAGGGGGGGATAATTCACCCCTCCACTTT CASSHEATGGDNSPLHF
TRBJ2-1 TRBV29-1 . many TGCAGCGTTGAGAACGGGATGGGGAATGAGCAGTTCTTC CSVENGMGNEQFF
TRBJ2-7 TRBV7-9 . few TGTGCCAGCAGCCCCTTGGGGAGCTCCTACGAGCAGTACTTC CASSPLGSSYEQYF
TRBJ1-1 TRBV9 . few TGTGCCAGCAGCGTAGCGGCATGGGGGAACACTGAAGCTTTCTTT CASSVAAWGNTEAFF
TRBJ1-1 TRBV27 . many TGTGCCAGCAGTACAATCATGAGGAACACTGAAGCTTTCTTT CASSTIMRNTEAFF
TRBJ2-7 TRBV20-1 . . TGCAGTGCTGAGGGACATTTCTCCTACGAGCCGTACTTC CSAEGHFSYEPYF
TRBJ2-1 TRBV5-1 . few TGCGCCGGCAGCTTGGGGTTAGGGGGTGGCTCCTACAATGAGCAGTTCTTC CAGSLGLGGGSYNEQFF